This T cell receptor beta chain was profiled in a study of blood T cells in healthy people across ages. Study as a whole: Per two T cells, template switching captured roughly one barcoded beta molecule.

Germline V CDR1 and CDR2: MNHEY, SVGAGI. The V gene end was trimmed by 5 bases and the J gene end by 5 bases; junction bases not matched to a gene: 8. The length of the CDR3 is 16 residues. Aged roughly 6 to 100, donors were systemically healthy Caucasians from Russia. Total RNA amounts of at least 5.5 micrograms were extracted per sample. Primed by a sample-barcoded 5' primer and a J-beta primer mix, a second PCR proceeded for 7 to 11 cycles. Each cDNA molecule was tagged by a template-switch adaptor that had 12 random nucleotides. TCRdb reprocessed the 5' RACE reads via MiXCR and lists one record per CDR3 protein. The table has about 780,000 distinct CDR3 sequences, about 62% seen once.

The sample was blood. The rearrangement joins TRBV6-5 to TRBJ2-2, with 10 nucleotides matching TRBD2. This clonotype originated in a man aged 25 to 40 in good health. CDR3 DNA sequence: TGTGCCAGCAGTACCATCAGCGGGGGGGGAACCGGGGAGCTGTTTTTT. As protein: CASSTISGGGTGELFF.